This T cell receptor beta chain was recovered during a study of CD8+ T cells in alopecia areata. Study details: Tofacitinib ran for 6 to 18 months before 6 months off drug.

As the sequencing template, cDNA was produced by extracting RNA and reverse transcribing it. Sequencing used immunoSEQ multiplex PCR; TCRdb keeps in-frame clones, though not all of them. The data contain 45,000 to 60,000 clones, around 96% of them seen just once; the ten biggest clones take up roughly 24%. Germline V gene sequence: CDR1 MGHRA, CDR2 YSYEKL. Deletions cut 1 base from V and 7 bases from J, with 10 bases between. The CDR3 loop spans 13 amino acids. Sequencing used CD8+ T cells sorted from blood, obtained at week 0. The clonotype was recovered from a human donor with alopecia areata. The chain joins TRBV4-1 to TRBJ1-2; D uncertain. The CDR3 is CASSQGGARGYTF. The CDR3 DNA is TGCGCCAGCAGCCAAGGGGGAGCTCGTGGCTACACCTTC.